A single sample gave rise to the 29 T cell receptor beta chains below, sequenced in a study of T cells in Graves' hyperthyroidism and ophthalmopathy. Amplified regions were TCR beta CDR3 sequences from RNA transcripts. HTBI primers were used for first-round RT-PCR of the TCR CDR3. MiXCR, applied by TCRdb to the multiplex PCR reads, yields one record per CDR3 protein. The sample contains hundreds of thousands of distinct CDR3 sequences, over 12% of which appear only once. The specimen was blood. These receptors all stem from a woman aged 60-70 years with Graves' ophthalmopathy.

The chain couples TRBV20-1 to TRBJ2-7, with 14 bases that match TRBD2. V was clipped by 0 bases and J by 1 base; unmatched bases: 8. The germline V gene encodes CDR1 DFQATT and CDR2 SNEGSKA (reference sequence). This CDR3 contains 18 residues. CDR3 in DNA: TGCAGTGCTAGAGAGGGCCGGGGACTAGCGGGAGTATCCTACGAGCAGTACTTC. It codes for CSAREGRGLAGVSYEQYF.

This clonotype was found many times. The chain couples TRBV5-1 to TRBJ1-1, with unresolved D. This CDR3 spans 14 amino acids. From germline, CDR1 is SGHRS and CDR2 YFSETQ. Trimming shortened V by 4 bases and J by 1 base, and 11 bases separated the two germline ends. This CDR3 is CASSLNPANTEAFF. The CDR3 DNA reads TGCGCCAGCAGCCTTAACCCGGCGAACACTGAAGCTTTCTTT.

This clonotype showed up many times. This chain links TRBV9 with TRBJ2-1, with 9 bases identical to TRBD2. The germline V gene has CDR1 SGDLS and CDR2 YYNGEE. V shed 3 bases, J shed 3 bases, and the junction held 4 bases outside the gene matches. There are 15 residues in the CDR3. The CDR3 loop reads CASSAQLAGYNEQFF. As DNA, the CDR3 is TGTGCCAGCAGCGCCCAACTAGCGGGCTACAATGAGCAGTTCTTC.

This clonotype was detected ten times or more. V and J are TRBV7-2 and TRBJ2-3, with D possibly being TRBD2 (5 bases). V was trimmed by 4 bases and J by 6 bases, leaving 8 bases between them. The CDR3 totals 12 residues. Germline-derived CDR1 and CDR2 are SGHTA and FQGNSA. This CDR3 reads CASSSQRDTQYF. The CDR3 nucleotides are TGTGCCAGCAGCTCCCAGCGGGATACGCAGTATTTT.

This chain joins TRBV29-1 and TRBJ2-2, with 12 bases lining up with TRBD1. V shed 6 bases, J shed 6 bases, and the junction held 2 bases outside the gene matches. Germline loops: CDR1 SQVTM, CDR2 ANQGSEA. The CDR3 has 13 amino acids. The CDR3 sequence: CSVGTGGSGELFF. In DNA, the CDR3 is TGCAGCGTAGGGACAGGGGGCTCCGGGGAGCTGTTTTTT.

Notes on this clonotype: One base away lies a much larger clone, so this may be a sequencing read error. The chain uses TRBV6-1 and TRBJ2-5; 8 nucleotides match TRBD1. CDR1 MNHNS and CDR2 SASEGT come from the germline V gene. This CDR3 comprises 14 residues. The CDR3 protein is CASSGYRGEETHYF. The CDR3, as DNA: TGTGCCAGCAGTGGATACAGGGGGGAAGAGACCCATTACTTC.

This clonotype was seen repeatedly, ten times or more. This chain links TRBV20-1 with TRBJ2-3, with TRBD2 as a possible D gene (7 bases). From germline, CDR1 is DFQATT and CDR2 SNEGSKA (reference sequence). The CDR3 is made up of 14 amino acids. Trimming cost V 6 bases and J 3 bases, with 16 bases left between them. The CDR3 coding sequence is TGCAGTGCCGGGGGGCTAGCCGGGACAGATACGCAGTATTTT. Its protein product is CSAGGLAGTDTQYF.

This clonotype turned up a few times. The chain couples TRBV30 to TRBJ2-7; no definite D call. The CDR3 extends over 11 amino acids. With 7 bases removed from V and 3 bases from J, the gap between germline ends came to 10 bases. The germline V gene encodes CDR1 GTSNPN and CDR2 SVGIG (reference sequence). The CDR3 DNA reads as TGTGCCTTTCTGTACCACTACGAGCAGTACTTC. The encoded protein is CAFLYHYEQYF.

In this sample, this clonotype turned up many times. The chain couples TRBV27 to TRBJ2-4, with TRBD2 matching 10 bases. The V segment lost 2 bases and the J segment 6 bases; nucleotides outside the gene matches: 7. CDR3 size: 16 residues. Germline V gene data show CDR1 as MNHEY and CDR2 as SMNVEV (reference sequence). Here the CDR3 reads CASSLVVAGGANIQYF. CDR3 nucleotide sequence: TGTGCCAGCAGTTTAGTGGTAGCGGGAGGCGCAAACATTCAGTACTTC.

The gene calls are TRBV5-1 and TRBJ1-1; TRBD1 aligns across 7 bases. The CDR3 has 15 amino acids. Germline V CDR1 and CDR2: SGHRS, YFSETQ. The J segment lost 2 bases and the V segment lost 4 bases, leaving 8 bases of the junction unmatched. The CDR3 sequence is CASSRAGTDNTEAFF. The CDR3 bases are TGCGCCAGCAGCCGGGCCGGGACAGACAACACTGAAGCTTTCTTT.

This clonotype has only a few counts. The V gene is TRBV11-2, the J gene TRBJ2-5; 8 nucleotides match TRBD1. The V gene end was trimmed by 5 bases and the J gene end by 1 base; junction bases not matched to a gene: 6. The CDR3 spans 15 residues. The germline V gene encodes CDR1 SGHAT and CDR2 FQNNGV. DNA for the CDR3: TGTGCCAGCAGCACAGGACAGGGACGCCAAGAGACCCAGTACTTC. Residues: CASSTGQGRQETQYF.

The chain has TRBV20-1 and TRBJ1-6; 7 bases match TRBD1. The CDR3 has 14 residues. The V and J ends lost 4 bases and 6 bases, in that order; junction bases with no gene match: 6. Germline V CDR1 and CDR2: DFQATT, SNEGSKA (reference sequence). This CDR3 reads CSATQGTVNSPLHF. CDR3 sequence (DNA): TGCAGTGCTACGCAGGGGACAGTTAATTCACCCCTCCACTTT.

This clonotype was seen more than once but under ten times. J is TRBJ2-7 and V is TRBV6-1; 8 nucleotides line up with TRBD2. Trimming cost V 7 bases and J 5 bases; bases outside gene matches: 4. Germline-derived CDR1 and CDR2 are MNHNS and SASEGT. CDR3 length: 12 amino acids. The CDR3 region is CASTRGGNEQYF. Here the CDR3 DNA reads TGTGCCAGCACTCGGGGGGGAAACGAGCAGTACTTC.

This sequence joins TRBV19 and TRBJ2-7; the D gene is possibly TRBD1 (6 bases). Trimming took 3 bases from V and 6 from J, leaving 15 bases between them. This CDR3 has 14 residues. CDR1 and CDR2 (germline): LNHDA, SQIVND (reference sequence). The CDR3 is CASSIGTPDGEQYF. In nucleotides, the CDR3 is TGTGCCAGTAGTATCGGGACACCCGACGGCGAGCAGTACTTC.

This clonotype was detected a few times. Given a much more abundant clone one base away, this may be a read error. The V gene is TRBV28, the J gene TRBJ2-7; D not certain. From germline, CDR1 is MDHEN and CDR2 SYDVKM. This CDR3 comprises 14 residues. CDR3 residues: CASSQDPPGYGQYF. The DNA for the CDR3 is TGTGCCAGCAGCCAAGATCCCCCGGGCTACGGGCAGTACTTC. The full variable domain, rest sourced from reference TRBV28 and TRBJ2-7, is DVKVTQSSRYLVKRTGEKVFLECVQDMDHENMFWYRQDPGLGLRLIYFSYDVKMKEKGDIPEGYSVSREKKERFSLILESASTNQTSMYLCASSQDPPGYGQYFGPGTRLTVT.

This clonotype was counted many times. V and J are TRBV30 and TRBJ2-7; no reliable D call. The CDR3 has 15 residues. From germline, CDR1 is GTSNPN and CDR2 SVGIG (reference sequence). V was clipped by 2 bases and J by 2 bases, with 16 bases between them. The DNA of the CDR3 is TGTGCCTGGAGTCCCGGCATGCGGACCGCCTACGAGCAGTACTTC. Translating it yields CAWSPGMRTAYEQYF.

This clonotype was observed a few times. The CDR3: CASSIGQFPYEQYF. CDR3 DNA: TGTGCCAGTAGTATAGGACAGTTCCCCTACGAGCAGTACTTC. This sequence joins TRBV19 and TRBJ2-7; possible D gene TRBD1, 5 bases. In germline, CDR1 is LNHDA, CDR2 SQIVND (reference sequence). V was pared by 1 base and J by 2 bases, with 9 bases between. The CDR3 runs 14 residues.

V is TRBV20-1 and J is TRBJ2-3, with TRBD1 identical over 7 bases. V trimming: 1 base; J trimming: 0 bases; junction bases outside the gene matches: 4. Germline V CDR1 and CDR2: DFQATT, SNEGSKA (reference sequence). CDR3 length equals 15 residues. The CDR3 reads CSARVKGASTDTQYF. CDR3 coding DNA: TGCAGTGCTAGAGTTAAGGGGGCTAGCACAGATACGCAGTATTTT.

This clonotype was seen only a few times. The chain joins TRBV20-1 to TRBJ2-3, with TRBD2 matching over 7 bases. Germline CDR1 DFQATT, CDR2 SNEGSKA (reference sequence). J was trimmed by 4 bases and V by 3 bases; bases with no gene match: 10. This CDR3 region has 15 residues. The CDR3 loop is CSASEPAGPSDTQYF. The CDR3 DNA reads as TGCAGTGCTAGCGAGCCAGCGGGACCCTCAGATACGCAGTATTTT.

This clonotype appeared many times. The chain couples TRBV5-5 to TRBJ2-5; D is unresolved. This CDR3 has 14 amino acids. The V gene lost 0 bases and the J gene lost 1 base, with 7 bases spanning the gap. In germline, CDR1 is SGHKS, CDR2 YYEKEE (reference sequence). Written as DNA, the CDR3 is TGTGCCAGCAGCTTGGACGCCTTCCAAGAGACCCAGTACTTC. Translation gives CASSLDAFQETQYF.

This clonotype was counted ten times or more. The chain employs TRBV20-1 and TRBJ1-1; D is unresolved. From germline, CDR1 is DFQATT and CDR2 SNEGSKA (reference sequence). CDR3 size: 13 residues. V dropped 6 bases and J dropped 4 bases, with 15 bases sitting between them. CDR3 residues: CSAAPGMGTEAFF. The CDR3 DNA reads TGCAGTGCCGCTCCCGGTATGGGCACTGAAGCTTTCTTT.

This clonotype has more than one count but fewer than ten. The chain links TRBV12-3 or TRBV12-4 to TRBJ1-2; possibly TRBD1 for D (5 bases). This CDR3 is 15 amino acids long. The V and J ends lost 1 base and 0 bases respectively, with 9 bases between them. The chain's CDR3 is CASSLGTPSNYGYTF. The CDR3 DNA is TGTGCCAGCAGTTTAGGGACACCATCTAACTATGGCTACACCTTC.

Many counts were recorded for this clonotype. The V and J genes are TRBV12-5 and TRBJ1-1; possibly TRBD1 for D (5 bases). The CDR3 is 18 amino acids. The V end lost 2 bases, the J end lost 3 bases, and 22 bases lay between the germline ends. Germline V lookup: CDR1 LGHNT, CDR2 FRNRAP. The CDR3 sequence: CASGLWAVVVRGDTEAFF. Here the CDR3 DNA reads TGTGCTAGTGGTTTGTGGGCCGTGGTGGTTCGAGGGGACACTGAAGCTTTCTTT.

This clonotype showed up many times. The chain employs TRBV2 and TRBJ2-1, with TRBD2 identical over 9 bases. Germline V gives CDR1 SNHLY, CDR2 FYNNEI. The CDR3 is 15 residues long. V lost 4 bases to trimming and J lost 2 bases; unmatched junction nucleotides: 3. CDR3 DNA sequence: TGTGCCAGCAGTGTACTAGCGGGTGCCTACAATGAGCAGTTCTTC. Amino acid sequence: CASSVLAGAYNEQFF.

This clonotype was recorded once. The rearrangement links TRBV28 to TRBJ1-1, with D perhaps matching TRBD1 (5 bases). This CDR3 is 14 amino acids long. From germline, CDR1 is MDHEN and CDR2 SYDVKM. V dropped 3 bases and J dropped 8 bases, with 16 bases sitting between them. Here the CDR3 reads CASSFDLLGVEAFF. CDR3 DNA: TGTGCCAGCAGTTTTGACTTACTGGGGGTAGAAGCTTTCTTT.

This clonotype was seen ten or more times. This chain uses TRBV3-1 with TRBJ2-5, with TRBD2 identical over 9 bases. This CDR3 is built from 15 residues. The J segment lost 5 bases and the V segment lost 4 bases, leaving 8 bases of the junction unmatched. From germline, CDR1 is LGHDT and CDR2 YNNKEL (reference sequence). CDR3 in amino acids: CASSRLGTSSETQYF. In DNA form, the CDR3 reads TGTGCCAGCAGCCGGCTCGGGACTAGCAGTGAGACCCAGTACTTC.

This clonotype was recorded at least ten times. The V gene is TRBV7-2, the J gene TRBJ2-3; 11 positions match TRBD2. CDR1 SGHTA and CDR2 FQGNSA come from the germline V gene. The CDR3 loop spans 14 amino acids. Unmatched junction bases numbered 3, after V lost 8 bases and J lost 2 bases. DNA of the CDR3: TGTGCCAGCCTACTAGCGGGAGTCACAGATACGCAGTATTTT. It yields the protein CASLLAGVTDTQYF.

Ten or more counts support this clonotype. J is TRBJ1-5 and V is TRBV5-6; 8 nucleotides match TRBD1. Germline V CDR1 and CDR2: SGHDT, YYEEEE. Germline trimming cut 0 bases from V and 6 bases from J; bases unmatched to any gene: 2. The length of the CDR3 is 14 residues. CDR3 sequence (DNA): TGTGCCAGCAGCTTGGGCCAGGGGGCTCAGCCCCAGCATTTT. It yields the protein CASSLGQGAQPQHF.

This clonotype was recorded many times. The gene calls are TRBV3-1 and TRBJ2-1; no clear D. The CDR3 sequence is 17 residues long. CDR1 is LGHDT, CDR2 YNNKEL, per germline (reference sequence). The V end lost 4 bases, the J end lost 1 base, and 17 bases lay between the germline ends. The CDR3 protein is CASSLTLGIPSYNEQFF. CDR3 bases: TGTGCCAGCAGCCTAACGTTAGGGATACCGTCCTACAATGAGCAGTTCTTC.